This TCR beta chain was captured in a study of CD4 T cells in relation to SARS-CoV-2 and coronaviruses. Study background: After nine to eleven days of antigen culture, PBMC TCR beta CDR3s were sequenced.

Unexposed donor CD4+ T cells date from about 2011-2018, before the COVID-19 pandemic. The cells were cultured for less than twelve days before CD4+ T cells were isolated. Cells permitting, SARS-CoV-2 S/N and four cold-coronavirus spikes were tested on unexposed-donor CD4+ T cells. This CDR3 is built from 18 residues. The trim removed 5 bases at V and 5 bases at J, leaving 20 bases unmatched. Germline assignment: CDR1 MNHEY and CDR2 SMNVEV (reference sequence). Sequencing was performed with immunoSEQ multiplex PCR; in TCRdb, only in-frame clones are kept and a portion is missing. The sample shows around 18,000 clones, over 65% of them seen only once. This clone occurred a few times. Its specificity is unknown.

Sample: CD4+ T cells from PBMCs, cultured in vitro. The chain has TRBV27 and TRBJ1-1, with 7 bases lining up with TRBD1. This clonotype originated in a human donor in good health. DNA of the CDR3: TGTGCCAGCAGTCTTTTAAGCCCGATTGGAGGGACAGCTACTGAAGCTTTCTTT. It is translated as CASSLLSPIGGTATEAFF.